This TCR beta chain emerged from a study of Ad26.COV2.S vaccination and SARS-CoV-2 variants. Study as a whole: Ad26.COV2.S arm of COV1001 included the donor. Participants got Ad26.COV2.S intramuscularly, once or twice 56 days apart.

Some clones are missing from TCRdb's copy, which holds only in-frame ones; the method was immunoSEQ multiplex PCR. The repertoire has around 250,000 clones, around nine tenths of them found once; the top ten carry roughly 3%. In germline, CDR1 is SGHTA, CDR2 FQGTGA. There are 15 residues in the CDR3. With V trimmed by 1 base and J by 6 bases, 2 bases remained unmatched. Treatment given: around 19 received Ad26.COV2.S at low or high dose, single or two shots; roughly five received placebo; per-sample allocation not given. Following the first vaccine or placebo injection, samples were taken on day 63. Aged 18-55 years, donor was enrolled in Boston at some point between 2019 and 2021. About this clone: Its antigen remains unknown.

Study findings and constraints: Post-vaccination breadth of spike-specific CD8+ and CD4+ T cell responses was reportedly substantial.

Sequences were derived from peripheral blood, sampled in a trial of Ad26.COV2.S vaccine versus placebo. This chain uses TRBV7-3 with TRBJ2-2; 10 bases line up with TRBD2. The TCR comes from a person between 18 and 60 years old who received the Ad26.COV2.S COVID-19 vaccine or a placebo. The CDR3 coding sequence is TGTGCCAGCAGCTTAAGTCTAGCGGGAGCCGGGGAGCTGTTTTTT. This encodes CASSLSLAGAGELFF.